The 3 T cell receptor beta chains in this list originate from one sample, sequenced in a study of CD8+CD57+ T cells in acquired aplastic anemia. The template for TCR beta VDJ and CDR3 sequence profiling was genomic DNA. TCRdb itself ran the reads through MiXCR, one entry per CDR3 protein. Of 200,000 or so distinct CDR3 sequences detected, almost 50% appear once; the ten largest clones hold 15% to 20%. The sequenced patients had an expansion of CD8+CD57+ cells seen by flow cytometry. The sequencing sample was made of sorted CD4+, CD8+, or CD8+CD57+ T cells (not recorded which) from PBMCs. The receptors were gathered from a human donor with aplastic anemia.

A remark on this clonotype: The junction and the germline gene differ at one end; a read error may be behind it. CDR3 protein: CASSLEGGGQGF. As DNA, the CDR3 is TGTGCCAGCAGTTTGGAGGGGGGTGGTCAAGGCTTC. This rearrangement joins TRBV12-3 or TRBV12-4 to TRBJ2-4; D could derive from TRBD1 or TRBD2 (6 bases each). This CDR3 is 12 amino acids long.

The table lists this clonotype with many counts. The chain carries TRBV12-3 or TRBV12-4 and TRBJ2-6; 7 nucleotides align to TRBD2. V lost 2 bases, J lost 5 bases, and 6 bases stayed unmatched. This CDR3 has 16 residues. The CDR3 loop is CASSLSGGVRANVLTF. In nucleotides, the CDR3 is TGTGCCAGCAGTTTATCGGGGGGTGTAAGGGCCAACGTCCTGACTTTC.

The gene calls are TRBV5-6 and TRBJ2-7; 10 nucleotides line up with TRBD1. The CDR3 runs to 15 residues. CDR1 and CDR2 from the germline V gene are SGHDT and YYEEEE. With V trimmed by 4 bases and J by 4 bases, 8 bases remained unmatched. The CDR3 here is CASSIMGQGPYEQYF. Written as DNA, the CDR3 is TGTGCCAGCAGCATCATGGGACAGGGGCCTTACGAGCAGTACTTC.